The present entry profiles one TCR beta chain with its context. Its antigen is unknown. Clones were read by immunoSEQ multiplex PCR, and TCRdb kept only the in-frame ones, dropping some. The table shows about 40,000 clones, with around nine tenths occurring only once. The sequenced cases were selected for having the highest brain T cell transcript signatures. The data were taken from a study of brain T cells in children with intractable seizures. Study results and limitations: HCMV serostatus was not known, and viral specificity came from CDR3 similarity only.

The sample consisted of peripheral blood, taken at surgery. This clonotype was obtained from a girl under 10 years old with tuberous sclerosis and intractable seizures.

CDR3 residues: CSASLRAGNTIYF. In DNA form, the CDR3 reads TGCAGTGCTAGTTTGAGGGCCGGAAACACCATATATTTT. The chain joins TRBV20-1 to TRBJ1-3; D ambiguous. The CDR3 sequence is 13 residues long. Trimming took off 3 bases at V and 4 bases at J, with 10 bases between the two ends. The germline CDR1 and CDR2 sequences are DFQATT and SNEGSKA (reference sequence).